Below, 2 T cell receptor beta chains from the same sample are listed, as sequenced in a study of siplizumab effects on memory and regulatory T cells. Sequencing was performed with immunoSEQ multiplex PCR; in TCRdb, only in-frame clones are kept and a portion is missing. The sample has approximately 92,000 clones; around 94% are singletons. What was sequenced was non-Treg CD4+ T cells sorted from blood. The receptors derive from a human donor in good health.

V is TRBV28 and J is TRBJ2-7; TRBD1 might be the D (6 bases). The CDR3 has 13 amino acids. Germline V lookup: CDR1 MDHEN, CDR2 SYDVKM. The V and J ends lost 3 bases and 6 bases respectively, with 12 bases between them. Here the CDR3 reads CASSFIGGTEQYF. The CDR3, as DNA: TGTGCCAGCAGTTTCATAGGGGGAACCGAGCAGTACTTC.

This chain links TRBV7-9 with TRBJ2-6; 8 bases align to TRBD1. The CDR3 loop spans 15 amino acids. Unmatched junction bases numbered 2, after V lost 5 bases and J lost 2 bases. The germline CDR1 and CDR2 sequences are SEHNR and FQNEAQ (reference sequence). The CDR3 loop reads CASSKTGAGANVLTF. DNA for the CDR3: TGTGCCAGCAGCAAGACAGGGGCTGGGGCCAACGTCCTGACTTTC.